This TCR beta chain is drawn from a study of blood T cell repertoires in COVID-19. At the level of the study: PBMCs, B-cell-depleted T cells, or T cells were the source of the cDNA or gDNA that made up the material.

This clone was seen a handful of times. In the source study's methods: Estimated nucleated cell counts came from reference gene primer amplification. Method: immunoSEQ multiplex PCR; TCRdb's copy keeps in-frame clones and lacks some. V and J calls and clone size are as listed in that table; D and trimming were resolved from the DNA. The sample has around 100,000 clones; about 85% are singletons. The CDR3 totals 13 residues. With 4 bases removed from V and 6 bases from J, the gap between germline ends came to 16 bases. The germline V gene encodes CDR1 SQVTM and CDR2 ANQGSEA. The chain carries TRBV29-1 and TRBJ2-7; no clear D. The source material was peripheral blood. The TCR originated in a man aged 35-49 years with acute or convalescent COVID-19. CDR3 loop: CSVGDTDSGEQYF. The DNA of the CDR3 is TGCAGCGTTGGTGACACAGATTCAGGCGAGCAGTACTTC.